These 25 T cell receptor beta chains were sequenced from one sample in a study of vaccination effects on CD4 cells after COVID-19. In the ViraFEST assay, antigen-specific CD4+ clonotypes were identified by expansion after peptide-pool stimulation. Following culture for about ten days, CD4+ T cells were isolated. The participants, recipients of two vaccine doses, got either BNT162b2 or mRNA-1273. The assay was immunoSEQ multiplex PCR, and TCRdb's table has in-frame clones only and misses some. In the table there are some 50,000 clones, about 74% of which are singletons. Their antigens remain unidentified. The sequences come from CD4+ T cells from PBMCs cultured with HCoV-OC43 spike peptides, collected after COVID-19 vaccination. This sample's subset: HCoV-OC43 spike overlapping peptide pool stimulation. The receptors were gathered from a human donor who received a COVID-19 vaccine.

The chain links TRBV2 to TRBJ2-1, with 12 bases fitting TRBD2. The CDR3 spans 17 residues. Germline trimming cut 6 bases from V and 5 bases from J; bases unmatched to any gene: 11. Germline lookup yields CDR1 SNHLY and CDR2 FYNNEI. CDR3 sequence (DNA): TGTGCCAGCAGCCGTTCTAGCGGGAGGGCCCAGGACAATGAGCAGTTCTTC. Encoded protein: CASSRSSGRAQDNEQFF. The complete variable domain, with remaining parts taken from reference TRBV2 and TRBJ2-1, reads EPEVTQTPSHQVTQMGQEVILRCVPISNHLYFYWYRQILGQKVEFLVSFYNNEISEKSEIFDDQFSVERPDGSNFTLKIRSTKLEDSAMYFCASSRSSGRAQDNEQFFGPGTRLTVL.

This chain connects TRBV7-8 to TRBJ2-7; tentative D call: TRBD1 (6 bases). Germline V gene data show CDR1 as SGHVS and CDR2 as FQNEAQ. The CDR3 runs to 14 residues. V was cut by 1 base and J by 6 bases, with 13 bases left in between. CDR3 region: CASSLVQGRAEQYF. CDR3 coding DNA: TGTGCCAGCAGCTTAGTACAGGGTAGGGCCGAGCAGTACTTC.

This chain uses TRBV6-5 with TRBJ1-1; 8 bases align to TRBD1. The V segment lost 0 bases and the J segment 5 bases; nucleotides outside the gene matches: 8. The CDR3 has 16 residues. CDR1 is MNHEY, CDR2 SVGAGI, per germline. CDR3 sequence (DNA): TGTGCCAGCAGTTACTCGAGGCCCAACAGGGGGACTGAAGCTTTCTTT. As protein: CASSYSRPNRGTEAFF.

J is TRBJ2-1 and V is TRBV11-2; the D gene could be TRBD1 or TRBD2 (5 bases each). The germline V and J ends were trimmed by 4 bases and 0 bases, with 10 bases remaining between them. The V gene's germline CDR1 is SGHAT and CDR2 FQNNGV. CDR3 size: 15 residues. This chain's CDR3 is CASSSGTNSYNEQFF. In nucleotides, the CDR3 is TGTGCCAGCAGCTCCGGGACCAACTCCTACAATGAGCAGTTCTTC.

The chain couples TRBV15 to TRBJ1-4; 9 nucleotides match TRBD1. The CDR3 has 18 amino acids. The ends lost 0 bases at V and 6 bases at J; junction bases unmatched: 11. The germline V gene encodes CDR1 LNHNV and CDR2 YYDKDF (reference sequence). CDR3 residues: CATSRDGAGTGTYEKLFF. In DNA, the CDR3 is TGTGCCACCAGCAGAGATGGGGCCGGGACAGGGACCTATGAAAAACTGTTTTTT.

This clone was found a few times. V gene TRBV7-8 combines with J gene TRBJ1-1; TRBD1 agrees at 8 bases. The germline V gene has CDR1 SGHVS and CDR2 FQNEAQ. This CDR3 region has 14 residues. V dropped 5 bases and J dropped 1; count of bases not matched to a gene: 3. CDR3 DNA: TGTGCCAGCAGCCTACAGGGGGGGAACACTGAAGCTTTCTTT. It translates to CASSLQGGNTEAFF.

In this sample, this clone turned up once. This CDR3 is CASSYSQGEETQYF. In DNA, the CDR3 is TGTGCCAGCAGTTACTCACAGGGGGAAGAGACCCAGTACTTC. The genes are TRBV6-5 and TRBJ2-5; the match to TRBD1 covers 8 bases. From germline, CDR1 is MNHEY and CDR2 SVGAGI. This CDR3 is built from 14 residues. The ends lost 0 bases at V and 3 bases at J; junction bases unmatched: 0.

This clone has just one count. In DNA, the CDR3 is TGCAGCGGCTCGGACAGCACTGAAGCTTTCTTT. Its protein is CSGSDSTEAFF. The chain links TRBV29-1 to TRBJ1-1; a possible D gene is TRBD1 (6 bases). This CDR3 is built from 11 residues. Looked up from germline, CDR1 is SQVTM and CDR2 is ANQGSEA. V was clipped by 7 bases and J by 4 bases, with 10 bases between them.

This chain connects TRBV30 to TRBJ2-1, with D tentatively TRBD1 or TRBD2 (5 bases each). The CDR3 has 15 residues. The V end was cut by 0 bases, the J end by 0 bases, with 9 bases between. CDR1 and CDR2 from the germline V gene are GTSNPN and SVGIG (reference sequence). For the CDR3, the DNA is TGTGCCTGGAGTGTACTGGGGGACTCCTACAATGAGCAGTTCTTC. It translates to CAWSVLGDSYNEQFF.

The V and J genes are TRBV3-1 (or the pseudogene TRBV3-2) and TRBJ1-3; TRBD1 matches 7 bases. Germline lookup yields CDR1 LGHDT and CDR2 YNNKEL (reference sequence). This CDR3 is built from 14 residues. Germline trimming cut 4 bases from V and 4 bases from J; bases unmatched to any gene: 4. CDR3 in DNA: TGTGCCAGCAGCCGACAGGGAGCGGGAAACACCATATATTTT. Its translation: CASSRQGAGNTIYF.

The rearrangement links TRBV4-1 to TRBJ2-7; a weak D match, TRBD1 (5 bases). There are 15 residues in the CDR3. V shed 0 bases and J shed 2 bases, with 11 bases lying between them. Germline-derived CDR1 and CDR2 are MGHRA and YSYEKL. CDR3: CASSQEYQGPYEQYF. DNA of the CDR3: TGCGCCAGCAGCCAAGAATATCAGGGTCCCTACGAGCAGTACTTC.

The CDR3, as DNA: TGTGCCAGTCCCCGACAGGGGACAATGAACACTGAAGCTTTCTTT. Its translation: CASPRQGTMNTEAFF. The chain joins TRBV18 to TRBJ1-1; TRBD1 agrees at 8 bases. Germline CDR1 is KGHSH and CDR2 is LQKENI. The CDR3 is made up of 15 amino acids. Trimming removed 9 bases from V and 0 bases from J; junction bases left unmatched: 9.

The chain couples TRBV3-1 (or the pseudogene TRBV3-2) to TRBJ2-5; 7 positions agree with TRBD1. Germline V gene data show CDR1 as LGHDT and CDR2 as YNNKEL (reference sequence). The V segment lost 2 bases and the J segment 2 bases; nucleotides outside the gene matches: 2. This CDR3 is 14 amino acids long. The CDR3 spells CASSQSGGQETQYF. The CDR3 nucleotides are TGTGCCAGCAGCCAATCAGGGGGACAAGAGACCCAGTACTTC.

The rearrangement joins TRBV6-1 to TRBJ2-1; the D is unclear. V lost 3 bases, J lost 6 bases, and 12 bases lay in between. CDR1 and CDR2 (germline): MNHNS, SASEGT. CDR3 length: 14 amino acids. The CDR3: CASSEGPEFNEQFF. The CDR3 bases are TGTGCCAGCAGTGAGGGTCCGGAGTTCAATGAGCAGTTCTTC.

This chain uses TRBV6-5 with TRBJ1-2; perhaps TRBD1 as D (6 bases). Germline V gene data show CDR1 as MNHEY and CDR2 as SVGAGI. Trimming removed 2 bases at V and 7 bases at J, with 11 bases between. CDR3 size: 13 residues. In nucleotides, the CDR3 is TGTGCCAGCAGTTACGGGCACAGGGCTGGCTACACCTTC. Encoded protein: CASSYGHRAGYTF.

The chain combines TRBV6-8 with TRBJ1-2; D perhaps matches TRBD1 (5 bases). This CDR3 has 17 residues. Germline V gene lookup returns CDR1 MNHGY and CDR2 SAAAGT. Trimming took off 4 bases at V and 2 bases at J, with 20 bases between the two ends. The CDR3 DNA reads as TGTGCCAGCAGTTCGACCTTGGACTTAGGGGCAAACTATGGCTACACCTTC. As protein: CASSSTLDLGANYGYTF.

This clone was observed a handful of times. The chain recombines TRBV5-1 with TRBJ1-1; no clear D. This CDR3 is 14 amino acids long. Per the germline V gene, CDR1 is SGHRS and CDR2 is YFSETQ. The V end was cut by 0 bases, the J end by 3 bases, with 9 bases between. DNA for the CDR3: TGCGCCAGCAGCTTGGAGCCCTTTGACACTGAAGCTTTCTTT. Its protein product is CASSLEPFDTEAFF.

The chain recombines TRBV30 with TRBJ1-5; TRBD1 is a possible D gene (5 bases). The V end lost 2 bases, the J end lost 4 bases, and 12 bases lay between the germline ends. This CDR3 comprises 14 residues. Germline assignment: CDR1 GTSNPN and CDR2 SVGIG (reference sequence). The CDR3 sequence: CAWSRQTANQPQHF. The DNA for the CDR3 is TGTGCCTGGAGTCGCCAGACAGCGAATCAGCCCCAGCATTTT. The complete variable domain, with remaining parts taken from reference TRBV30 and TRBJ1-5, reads SQTIHQWPATLVQPVGSPLSLECTVEGTSNPNLYWYRQAAGRGLQLLFYSVGIGQISSEVPQNLSASRPQDRQFILSSKKLLLSDSGFYLCAWSRQTANQPQHFGDGTRLSIL.

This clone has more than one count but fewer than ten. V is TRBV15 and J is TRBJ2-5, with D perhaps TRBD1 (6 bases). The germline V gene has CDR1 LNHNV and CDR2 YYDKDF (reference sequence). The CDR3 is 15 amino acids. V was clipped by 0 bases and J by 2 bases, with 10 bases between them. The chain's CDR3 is CATSRDGQGQETQYF. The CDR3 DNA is TGTGCCACCAGCAGAGATGGGCAGGGGCAAGAGACCCAGTACTTC.

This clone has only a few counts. CDR3 DNA: TGCAGCGTTGAAGAGGGGATTGGCAATCAGCCCCAGCATTTT. Its translation is CSVEEGIGNQPQHF. The chain is built from TRBV29-1 and TRBJ1-5; no clear D. V gave up 0 bases and J gave up 2 bases, with 8 bases separating them. This CDR3 has 14 residues. Per germline, CDR1 SQVTM and CDR2 ANQGSEA.

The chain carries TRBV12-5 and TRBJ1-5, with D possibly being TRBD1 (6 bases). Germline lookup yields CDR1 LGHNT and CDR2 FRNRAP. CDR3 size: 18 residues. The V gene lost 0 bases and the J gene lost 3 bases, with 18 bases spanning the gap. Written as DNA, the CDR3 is TGTGCTAGTGGTTTGGTACAAGGCGTAGGGGGTTTCAATCAGCCCCAGCATTTT. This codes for CASGLVQGVGGFNQPQHF.

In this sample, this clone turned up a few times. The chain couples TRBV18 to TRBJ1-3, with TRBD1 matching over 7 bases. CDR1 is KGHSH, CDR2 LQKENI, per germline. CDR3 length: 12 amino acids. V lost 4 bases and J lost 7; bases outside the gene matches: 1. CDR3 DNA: TGTGCCAGCTCACAACAGGGGAACACCATATATTTT. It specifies CASSQQGNTIYF. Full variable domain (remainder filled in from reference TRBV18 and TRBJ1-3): NAGVMQNPRHLVRRRGQEARLRCSPMKGHSHVYWYRQLPEEGLKFMVYLQKENIIDESGMPKERFSAEFPKEGPSILRIQQVVRGDSAAYFCASSQQGNTIYFGEGSWLTVV.

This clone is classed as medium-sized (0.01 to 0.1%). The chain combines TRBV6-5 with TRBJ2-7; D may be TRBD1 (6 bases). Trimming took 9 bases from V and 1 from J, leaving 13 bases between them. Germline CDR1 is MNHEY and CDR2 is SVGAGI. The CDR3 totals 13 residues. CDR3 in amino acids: CASRQESSYEQYF. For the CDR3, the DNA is TGTGCCAGTCGACAGGAAAGTTCCTACGAGCAGTACTTC.

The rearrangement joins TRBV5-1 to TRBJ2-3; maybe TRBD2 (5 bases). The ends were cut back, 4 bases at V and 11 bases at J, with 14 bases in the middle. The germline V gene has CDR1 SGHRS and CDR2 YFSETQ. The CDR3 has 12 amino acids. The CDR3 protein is CASSPSGFRQYF. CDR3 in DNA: TGCGCCAGCAGCCCATCGGGGTTCCGGCAGTATTTT.

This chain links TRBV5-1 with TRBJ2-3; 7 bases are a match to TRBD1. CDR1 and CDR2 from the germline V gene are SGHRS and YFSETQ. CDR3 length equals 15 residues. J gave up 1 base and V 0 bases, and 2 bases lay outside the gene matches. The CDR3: CASSLVQGRTDTQYF. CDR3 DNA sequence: TGCGCCAGCAGCTTGGTACAGGGGCGCACAGATACGCAGTATTTT.